What follows are 6 T cell receptor beta chains derived from one specimen sequenced in a study of blood T cell repertoires in COVID-19. Clones were sequenced by immunoSEQ multiplex PCR, and TCRdb holds only the in-frame ones, with some missing. Here the sample spans approximately 55,000 clones, around 90% being singletons. Sequenced material: peripheral blood. Receptors originate from a man aged 50 to 59 with active COVID-19.

V gene TRBV5-6 combines with J gene TRBJ2-3; TRBD2 matches 13 bases. V shed 4 bases and J 0 bases; nucleotides not matched to a gene: 11. The CDR3 length is 19 residues. Per the germline V gene, CDR1 is SGHDT and CDR2 is YYEEEE. This CDR3 is CASSEGGLAGIVSTDTQYF. The CDR3 DNA follows: TGTGCCAGCAGCGAGGGGGGACTAGCGGGGATCGTTAGCACAGATACGCAGTATTTT.

DNA of the CDR3: TGTGCCAGCTGCGGGCCCGAAGTTCGGGAGACCCAGTACTTC. Its translation is CASCGPEVRETQYF. The rearrangement uses TRBV2 and TRBJ2-5; D possibly corresponds to TRBD2 (5 bases). Germline loops: CDR1 SNHLY, CDR2 FYNNEI. Trimming left V 8 bases short and J 5 bases short, with 18 bases between. The CDR3 covers 14 residues.

This clone has only one observation. The chain employs TRBV4-1 and TRBJ2-3; TRBD2 matches 8 bases. Germline values: CDR1 MGHRA, CDR2 YSYEKL. The CDR3 runs to 19 residues. Losses at the gene ends were 0 bases for V and 0 bases for J; bases not matched to a gene: 11. CDR3 in amino acids: CASSQDGRAGVKSTDTQYF. CDR3 sequence (DNA): TGCGCCAGCAGCCAAGATGGGAGAGCGGGAGTCAAAAGCACAGATACGCAGTATTTT.

The chain combines TRBV5-1 with TRBJ2-2; TRBD2 matches at 10 bases. CDR1 and CDR2 (germline): SGHRS, YFSETQ. CDR3 length: 15 residues. V gave up 5 bases and J gave up 3 bases; unmatched junction bases: 4. The CDR3 here is CASRALAGDTGELFF. CDR3 nucleotides: TGCGCCAGCAGGGCGCTAGCGGGGGACACCGGGGAGCTGTTTTTT.

This rearrangement joins TRBV9 to TRBJ2-3; D perhaps matches TRBD2 (6 bases). Germline lookup yields CDR1 SGDLS and CDR2 YYNGEE. This CDR3 comprises 15 residues. Trimming removed 0 bases at V and 6 bases at J, with 14 bases between. The CDR3 DNA sequence: TGTGCCAGCAGCGTAGCGGGGAAACGGGGGGATACGCAGTATTTT. Protein: CASSVAGKRGDTQYF.

The chain has TRBV4-1 and TRBJ2-3, with D possibly matching TRBD2 (6 bases). CDR3 length: 15 residues. With 4 bases removed from V and 2 bases from J, the gap between germline ends came to 13 bases. Germline V gene sequence: CDR1 MGHRA, CDR2 YSYEKL. This CDR3 is CASSLRDLSTDTQYF. Written as DNA, the CDR3 is TGCGCCAGCAGCCTCCGGGACTTATCCACAGATACGCAGTATTTT.